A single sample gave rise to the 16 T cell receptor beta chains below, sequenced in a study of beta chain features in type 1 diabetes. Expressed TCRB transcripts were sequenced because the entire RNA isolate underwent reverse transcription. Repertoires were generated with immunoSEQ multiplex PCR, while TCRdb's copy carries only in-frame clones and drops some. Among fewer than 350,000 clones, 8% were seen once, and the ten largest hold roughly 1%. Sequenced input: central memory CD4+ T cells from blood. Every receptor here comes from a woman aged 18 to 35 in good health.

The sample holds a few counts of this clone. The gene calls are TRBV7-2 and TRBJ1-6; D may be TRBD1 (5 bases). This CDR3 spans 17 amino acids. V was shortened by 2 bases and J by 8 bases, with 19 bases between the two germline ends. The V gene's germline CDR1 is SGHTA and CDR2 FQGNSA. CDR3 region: CASSLRSVGAVYSPLHF. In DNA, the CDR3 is TGTGCCAGCAGCTTAAGGTCCGTAGGGGCTGTTTATTCACCCCTCCACTTT.

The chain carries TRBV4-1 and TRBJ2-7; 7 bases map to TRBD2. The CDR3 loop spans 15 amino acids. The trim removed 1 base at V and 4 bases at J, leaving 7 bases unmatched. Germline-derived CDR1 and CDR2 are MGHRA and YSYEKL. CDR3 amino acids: CASSQGPAGPYEQYV. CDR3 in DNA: TGCGCCAGCAGCCAAGGACCAGCGGGGCCGTACGAGCAGTACGTC.

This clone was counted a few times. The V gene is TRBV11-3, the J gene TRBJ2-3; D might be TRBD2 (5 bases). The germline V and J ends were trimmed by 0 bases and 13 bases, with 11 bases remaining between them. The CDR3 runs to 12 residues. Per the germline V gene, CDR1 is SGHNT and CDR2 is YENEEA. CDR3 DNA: TGTGCCAGCAGCTTAGATCGGGGAATTGAGTATTTT. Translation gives CASSLDRGIEYF.

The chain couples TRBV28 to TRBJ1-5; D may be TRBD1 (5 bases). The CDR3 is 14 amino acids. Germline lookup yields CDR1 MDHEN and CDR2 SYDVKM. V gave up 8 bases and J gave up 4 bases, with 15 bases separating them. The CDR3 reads CASGLTGGNQPQHF. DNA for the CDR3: TGTGCCAGCGGCCTCACTGGGGGTAATCAGCCCCAGCATTTT.

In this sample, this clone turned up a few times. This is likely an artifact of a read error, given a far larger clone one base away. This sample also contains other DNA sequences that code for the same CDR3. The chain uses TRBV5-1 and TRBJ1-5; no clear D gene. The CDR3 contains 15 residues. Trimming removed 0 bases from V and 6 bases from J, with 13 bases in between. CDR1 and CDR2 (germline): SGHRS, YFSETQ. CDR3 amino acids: CASSLDGQAGQPQHF. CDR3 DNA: TGCGCCAGCAGCTTGGATGGGCAGGCGGGTCAGCCCCAGCATTTT.

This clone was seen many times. The CDR3 coding sequence is TGTGCCATCAGTGGACAGGAAAAAGAGACCCAGTACTTC. Its protein product is CAISGQEKETQYF. The chain combines TRBV10-3 with TRBJ2-5; D possibly corresponds to TRBD1 (6 bases). The CDR3 contains 13 residues. Between the trimmed V and J ends, which lost 4 bases and 3 bases, there was a span of 9 bases. The V gene's germline CDR1 is ENHRY and CDR2 SYGVKD.

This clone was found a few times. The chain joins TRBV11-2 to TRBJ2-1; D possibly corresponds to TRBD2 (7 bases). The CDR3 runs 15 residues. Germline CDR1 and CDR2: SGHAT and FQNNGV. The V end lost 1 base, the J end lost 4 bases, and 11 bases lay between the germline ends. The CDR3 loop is CASSLVAGAYNEQFF. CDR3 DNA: TGTGCCAGCAGCTTAGTGGCGGGGGCATACAATGAGCAGTTCTTC.

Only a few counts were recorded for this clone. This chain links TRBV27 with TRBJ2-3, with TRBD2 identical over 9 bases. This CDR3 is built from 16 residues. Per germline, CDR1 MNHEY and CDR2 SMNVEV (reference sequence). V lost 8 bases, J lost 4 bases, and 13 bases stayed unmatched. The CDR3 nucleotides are TGTGCCAGCGGGGGGAATAGCGGGAGCGGGGCAGATACGCAGTATTTT. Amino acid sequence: CASGGNSGSGADTQYF.

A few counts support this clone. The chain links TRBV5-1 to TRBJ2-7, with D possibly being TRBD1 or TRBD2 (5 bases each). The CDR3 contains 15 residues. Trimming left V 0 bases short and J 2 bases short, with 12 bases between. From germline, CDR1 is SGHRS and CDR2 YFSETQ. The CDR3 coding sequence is TGCGCCAGCAGCTTGGATCCGGGGCGAACCTACGAGCAGTACTTC. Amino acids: CASSLDPGRTYEQYF.

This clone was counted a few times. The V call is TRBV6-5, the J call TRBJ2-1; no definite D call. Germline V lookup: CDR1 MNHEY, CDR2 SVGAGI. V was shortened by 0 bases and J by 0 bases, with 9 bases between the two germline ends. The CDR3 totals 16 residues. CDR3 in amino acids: CASSYSKLSSYNEQFF. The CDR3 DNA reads TGTGCCAGCAGTTACTCGAAACTGAGCTCCTACAATGAGCAGTTCTTC.

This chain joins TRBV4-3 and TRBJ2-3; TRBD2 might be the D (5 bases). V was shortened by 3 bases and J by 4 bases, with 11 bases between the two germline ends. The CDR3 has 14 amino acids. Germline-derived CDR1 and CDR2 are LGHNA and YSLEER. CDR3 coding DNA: TGCGCCAGCAGCCAGGACTCAGAGGCAGATACGCAGTATTTT. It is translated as CASSQDSEADTQYF.

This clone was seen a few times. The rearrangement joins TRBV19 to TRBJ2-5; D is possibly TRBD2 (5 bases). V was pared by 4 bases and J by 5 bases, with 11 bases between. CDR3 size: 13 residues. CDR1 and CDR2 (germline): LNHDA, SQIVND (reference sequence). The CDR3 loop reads CASSNGEGETQYF. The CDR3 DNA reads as TGTGCCAGTAGTAATGGAGAGGGTGAGACCCAGTACTTC.

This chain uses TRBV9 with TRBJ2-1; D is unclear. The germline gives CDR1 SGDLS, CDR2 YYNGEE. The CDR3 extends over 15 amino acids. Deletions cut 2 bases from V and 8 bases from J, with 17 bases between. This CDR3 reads CASSVRGLGIDEQFF. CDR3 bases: TGTGCCAGCAGCGTGAGAGGATTAGGGATAGATGAGCAGTTCTTC.

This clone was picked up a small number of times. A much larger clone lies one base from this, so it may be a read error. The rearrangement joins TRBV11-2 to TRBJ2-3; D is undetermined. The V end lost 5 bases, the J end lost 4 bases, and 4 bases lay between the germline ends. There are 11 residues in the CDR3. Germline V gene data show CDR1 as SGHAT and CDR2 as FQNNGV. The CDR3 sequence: CASSQSDTQYF. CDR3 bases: TGTGCCAGCAGCCAGTCAGATACGCAGTATTTT.

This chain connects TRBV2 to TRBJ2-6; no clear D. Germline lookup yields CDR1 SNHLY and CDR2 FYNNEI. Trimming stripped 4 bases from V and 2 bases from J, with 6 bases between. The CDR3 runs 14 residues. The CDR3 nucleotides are TGTGCCAGCAGTGGTCATACTGGGGCCAACGTCCTGACTTTC. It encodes CASSGHTGANVLTF.

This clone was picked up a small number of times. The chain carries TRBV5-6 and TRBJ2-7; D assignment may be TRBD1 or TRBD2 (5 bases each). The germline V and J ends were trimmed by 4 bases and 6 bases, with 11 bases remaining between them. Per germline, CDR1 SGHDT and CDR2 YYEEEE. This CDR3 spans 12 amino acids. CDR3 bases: TGTGCCAGCAGCCGCAGGGCGGGCGAGCAGTACGTC. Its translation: CASSRRAGEQYV.